These 27 T cell receptor beta chains were all obtained from the same sample, sequenced in a study of T-cell memory formation after mild COVID-19. TCRdb fed the 5' RACE reads into MiXCR, producing one record per CDR3 protein. This sample has about 430,000 distinct CDR3 sequences, with about a sixth found just once. Sequencing was done on a sample of PBMCs or a T cell subset sorted from them (not recorded which). All receptors derive from a man younger than 35 who had mild COVID-19 (a few samples of this study predate the infection). Cell type and time point are not known.

This clonotype appeared a few times. This rearrangement joins TRBV5-1 to TRBJ2-1, with no clear D. CDR1 is SGHRS and CDR2 is YFSETQ in the germline V gene. This CDR3 contains 17 residues. The ends were cut back, 2 bases at V and 5 bases at J, with 20 bases in the middle. CDR3 loop: CASSLRLTQAPHNEQFF. CDR3 DNA sequence: TGCGCCAGCAGCTTACGATTGACCCAAGCCCCTCACAATGAGCAGTTCTTC.

The gene calls are TRBV7-3 and TRBJ1-6; possibly TRBD1 for D (6 bases). The V gene's germline CDR1 is SGHTA and CDR2 FQGTGA. V dropped 3 bases and J dropped 9 bases, with 15 bases sitting between them. The CDR3 length is 15 residues. CDR3 DNA sequence: TGTGCCAGCAGCTTGGGGGCAGGAAAAGGTTCACCCCTCCACTTT. Amino acids: CASSLGAGKGSPLHF.

The chain has TRBV5-6 and TRBJ1-1, with TRBD1 matching over 9 bases. Looked up from germline, CDR1 is SGHDT and CDR2 is YYEEEE. After removal of 4 bases from V and 1 base from J, the junction contained 11 bases not matched to a gene. The CDR3 has 17 residues. In nucleotides, the CDR3 is TGTGCCAGCAGCAAGCCGTCGAACAGGGGGCAGAACACTGAAGCTTTCTTT. It yields the protein CASSKPSNRGQNTEAFF.

This clonotype was seen a few times. V gene TRBV7-3 combines with J gene TRBJ2-3; 12 bases map to TRBD2. After removal of 5 bases from V and 0 bases from J, the junction contained 9 bases not matched to a gene. CDR3 size: 18 residues. Germline CDR1 SGHTA, CDR2 FQGTGA. CDR3 bases: TGTGCCAGCAGCCCAGGACTAGCGGGGCGCCCGAGCACAGATACGCAGTATTTT. Amino acids: CASSPGLAGRPSTDTQYF.

This chain links TRBV24-1 with TRBJ2-1; D is unclear. Germline V CDR1 and CDR2: KGHDR, SFDVKD. The CDR3 covers 12 residues. Deletions cut 6 bases from V and 8 bases from J, with 10 bases between. The CDR3 DNA reads as TGTGCCACCAGTACTCTGGGCTATGAGCAGTTCTTC. This gives the protein CATSTLGYEQFF.

This clonotype was counted between two and nine times. The CDR3 nucleotides read TGTGCCAGCAGCCGCCCGACAGGCCCAGATACGCAGTATTTT. Protein sequence: CASSRPTGPDTQYF. The chain is built from TRBV7-9 and TRBJ2-3, with a weak D call TRBD1 (6 bases). Deletions cut 5 bases from V and 4 bases from J, with 13 bases between. Germline V gene lookup returns CDR1 SEHNR and CDR2 FQNEAQ (reference sequence). The CDR3 extends over 14 amino acids.

The table lists this clonotype with a few counts. The V and J genes are TRBV12-3 or TRBV12-4 and TRBJ1-1; possibly TRBD1 for D (5 bases). This CDR3 comprises 18 residues. The V and J ends lost 5 bases and 0 bases respectively, with 22 bases between them. Here the CDR3 DNA reads TGTGCCAGCAGTCCATCCCGTCGGGGGATTTTAGTGAACACTGAAGCTTTCTTT. It codes for CASSPSRRGILVNTEAFF.

The rearrangement uses TRBV7-9 and TRBJ2-3; possibly TRBD1 for D (5 bases). This CDR3 has 11 residues. V was shortened by 8 bases and J by 6 bases, with 9 bases between the two germline ends. Germline loops: CDR1 SEHNR, CDR2 FQNEAQ (reference sequence). Here the CDR3 DNA reads TGTGCCAGCCCATCAGGGGATACGCAGTATTTT. Translated: CASPSGDTQYF.

This clonotype has a single count. The rearrangement uses TRBV6-1 and TRBJ1-2; D unclear. The CDR3 sequence is 13 residues long. Deletions cut 7 bases from V and 3 bases from J, with 12 bases between. CDR1 is MNHNS, CDR2 SASEGT, per germline. DNA for the CDR3: TGTGCCAGCACCGAGGGTCCTTACTATGGCTACACCTTC. The encoded protein is CASTEGPYYGYTF.

The chain carries TRBV29-1 and TRBJ1-1, with D unclear. CDR3 size: 14 residues. CDR1 SQVTM and CDR2 ANQGSEA come from the germline V gene. The germline V and J ends were trimmed by 4 bases and 6 bases, with 18 bases remaining between them. The DNA of the CDR3 is TGCAGCGTTGTCCTTCGCGCTTACCGAGCTGAAGCTTTCTTT. Translating gives CSVVLRAYRAEAFF.

In this sample, this clonotype turned up many times. This chain joins TRBV15 and TRBJ2-7; D perhaps matches TRBD2 (5 bases). CDR1 is LNHNV and CDR2 is YYDKDF in the germline V gene (reference sequence). The CDR3 contains 14 residues. V was cut by 0 bases and J by 3 bases, with 9 bases left in between. This chain's CDR3 is CATSRDRGFYEQYV. For the CDR3, the DNA is TGTGCCACCAGCAGAGATCGCGGGTTCTACGAGCAGTACGTC.

This clonotype turned up a few times. The CDR3 spells CASSLVVPDTQYF. The CDR3 DNA reads TGTGCCAGCAGCTTGGTGGTGCCAGATACGCAGTATTTT. This chain uses TRBV5-5 with TRBJ2-3, with unresolved D. Per the germline V gene, CDR1 is SGHKS and CDR2 is YYEKEE (reference sequence). The CDR3 has 13 amino acids. V was pared by 0 bases and J by 4 bases, with 6 bases between. The full variable domain, completed using reference TRBV5-5 and TRBJ2-3, is DAGVTQSPTHLIKTRGQQVTLRCSPISGHKSVSWYQQVLGQGPQFIFQYYEKEERGRGNFPDRFSARQFPNYSSELNVNALLLGDSALYLCASSLVVPDTQYFGPGTRLTVL.

In this sample, this clonotype turned up a few times. The V gene is TRBV3-1, the J gene TRBJ1-1; 10 bases are shared with TRBD1. Germline V gene sequence: CDR1 LGHDT, CDR2 YNNKEL (reference sequence). The ends lost 3 bases at V and 4 bases at J; junction bases unmatched: 8. The CDR3 sequence is 16 residues long. The CDR3 coding sequence is TGTGCCAGCAGCCAGGGTAGACAGGGGGCGGGCACTGAAGCTTTCTTT. Its translation: CASSQGRQGAGTEAFF.

The chain uses TRBV4-3 and TRBJ1-1, with D perhaps TRBD1 (6 bases). There are 13 residues in the CDR3. Germline V gives CDR1 LGHNA, CDR2 YSLEER. Trimming pared 3 bases from V and 3 bases from J, leaving 8 bases between. CDR3 DNA: TGCGCCAGCAGCCAGCAGGGGCACACTGAAGCTTTCTTT. This sequence encodes CASSQQGHTEAFF.

The chain combines TRBV5-4 with TRBJ2-1; a weak D match, TRBD2 (7 bases). Trimming cost V 7 bases and J 5 bases, with 16 bases left between them. Per germline, CDR1 SGHNT and CDR2 YYREEE (reference sequence). This CDR3 is built from 14 residues. CDR3 protein: CASGERGGDNEQFF. CDR3 sequence (DNA): TGTGCCAGCGGAGAAAGGGGGGGGGACAATGAGCAGTTCTTC.

This clonotype was seen ten or more times. CDR3 sequence reads: CSVGADRNSPLHF. In DNA, the CDR3 is TGCAGCGTGGGGGCAGATAGAAATTCACCCCTCCACTTT. The chain uses TRBV29-1 and TRBJ1-6; TRBD1 is a possible D gene (6 bases). Germline assignment: CDR1 SQVTM and CDR2 ANQGSEA. The CDR3 consists of 13 residues. The V end lost 6 bases, the J end lost 7 bases, and 13 bases lay between the germline ends.

This clonotype was counted between two and nine times. The chain has TRBV27 and TRBJ2-3; D unclear. V was clipped by 5 bases and J by 4 bases, with 10 bases between them. The germline gives CDR1 MNHEY, CDR2 SMNVEV (reference sequence). There are 13 residues in the CDR3. This CDR3 reads CASSRIKADTQYF. DNA of the CDR3: TGTGCCAGCAGTCGCATCAAGGCAGATACGCAGTATTTT.

The chain joins TRBV5-1 to TRBJ2-1; TRBD1 aligns across 8 bases. V shed 1 base, J shed 9 bases, and the junction held 6 bases outside the gene matches. Germline values: CDR1 SGHRS, CDR2 YFSETQ. This CDR3 comprises 14 residues. For the CDR3, the DNA is TGCGCCAGCAGCTTGATGGACGACAGGGGTGAGCAGTTCTTC. This encodes CASSLMDDRGEQFF.

This clonotype was recorded a few times. The chain links TRBV5-1 to TRBJ1-2; 9 bases are a match to TRBD1. The germline V gene encodes CDR1 SGHRS and CDR2 YFSETQ. Unmatched junction bases numbered 6, after V lost 4 bases and J lost 2 bases. The CDR3 covers 15 residues. In DNA form, the CDR3 reads TGCGCCAGCAGCCTTACAGGGGGCACAAACTATGGCTACACCTTC. Amino acids: CASSLTGGTNYGYTF.

This clonotype was counted a few times. V is TRBV7-3 and J is TRBJ2-1, with D tentatively TRBD1 (6 bases). V dropped 5 bases and J dropped 1 base, with 9 bases sitting between them. Germline V lookup: CDR1 SGHTA, CDR2 FQGTGA. The CDR3 contains 14 residues. CDR3 nucleotides: TGTGCCAGCAGCCCAGGGGTATCCTACAATGAGCAGTTCTTC. Translating gives CASSPGVSYNEQFF.

J is TRBJ1-1 and V is TRBV3-1; 10 nucleotides match TRBD1. J lost 4 bases, V lost 3 bases, and 8 bases had no gene match. Germline CDR1 and CDR2: LGHDT and YNNKEL (reference sequence). The CDR3 covers 16 residues. Written as DNA, the CDR3 is TGTGCCAGCAGCCACGGGACAGGGGTATGGTTCACTGAAGCTTTCTTT. It codes for CASSHGTGVWFTEAFF.

This clonotype was counted a few times. This chain connects TRBV4-1 to TRBJ2-3; TRBD1 is a possible D gene (6 bases). The CDR3 is 17 residues long. With 4 bases removed from V and 5 bases from J, the gap between germline ends came to 22 bases. The V gene's germline CDR1 is MGHRA and CDR2 YSYEKL. The CDR3 region has the DNA TGCGCCAGCAGCCCCTTCCCCGTGGGGGCCAGTGGAGATACGCAGTATTTT. Translated: CASSPFPVGASGDTQYF.

This clonotype was seen a handful of times. The chain combines TRBV11-2 with TRBJ2-6; 9 positions agree with TRBD1. The J segment lost 1 base and the V segment lost 5 bases, leaving 12 bases of the junction unmatched. CDR3 length equals 19 residues. Germline values: CDR1 SGHAT, CDR2 FQNNGV. CDR3 DNA: TGTGCCAGCAGCCGCTACAGGACAGGGGCCCCTTCTGGGGCCAACGTCCTGACTTTC. Protein sequence: CASSRYRTGAPSGANVLTF. Full variable domain (missing parts from reference TRBV11-2 and TRBJ2-6): EAGVAQSPRYKIIEKRQSVAFWCNPISGHATLYWYQQILGQGPKLLIQFQNNGVVDDSQLPKDRFSAERLKGVDSTLKIQPAKLEDSAVYLCASSRYRTGAPSGANVLTFGAGSRLTVL.

The chain links TRBV20-1 to TRBJ1-5, with a possible D match to TRBD1 (6 bases). Germline V gives CDR1 DFQATT, CDR2 SNEGSKA (reference sequence). The V end was cut by 4 bases, the J end by 4 bases, with 11 bases between. The CDR3 length is 13 residues. The CDR3 nucleotides read TGCAGTGCTATAACACAGGGTAATCAGCCCCAGCATTTT. Residues: CSAITQGNQPQHF.

This clonotype came up a few times. This rearrangement joins TRBV6-5 to TRBJ2-3; 13 positions match TRBD2. Germline-derived CDR1 and CDR2 are MNHEY and SVGAGI. The CDR3 is made up of 14 amino acids. J lost 4 bases, V lost 7 bases, and 2 bases had no gene match. CDR3: CASTGTSGADTQYF. The CDR3 nucleotides read TGTGCCAGCACCGGGACTAGCGGGGCAGATACGCAGTATTTT.

V is TRBV10-3 and J is TRBJ1-6; the D gene is possibly TRBD1 (6 bases). V lost 10 bases, J lost 5 bases, and 15 bases lay in between. The CDR3 is 14 residues long. Germline lookup yields CDR1 ENHRY and CDR2 SYGVKD. DNA of the CDR3: TGTGCCAGTAAACAGGGTCAGGATAATTCACCCCTCCACTTT. Protein: CASKQGQDNSPLHF.

This clonotype was observed at least ten times. V usage is TRBV3-1 and J usage is TRBJ2-1; 11 bases are shared with TRBD2. The CDR3 length is 15 residues. J gave up 6 bases and V 7 bases, and 8 bases lay outside the gene matches. CDR1 and CDR2 (germline): LGHDT, YNNKEL (reference sequence). As DNA, the CDR3 is TGTGCCAGCACCACCGGGACTAGCGGCTTCAATGAGCAGTTCTTC. As protein: CASTTGTSGFNEQFF.